This is a list of T cell receptor beta chains from one sample in a study of post-analysis software for immune sequencing data. MiXCR, applied by TCRdb to the PCR reads, yields one record per CDR3 protein. Here the sample spans about 540,000 distinct CDR3 sequences, approximately 31% being singletons. The source material was blood. The receptors were gathered from a girl aged 2 to 17 with multiple sclerosis. The conserved cysteine and the conserved F or W are not part of the CDR3 here. Each record gives: J gene, V gene, CDR3 protein.

>TRBJ2-7|TRBV20-1
SAEGLAGYYEQY
>NA|TRBV6-1
ASSEDVGGITETQY
>TRBJ2-1|TRBV9
ASSGRDTYEQF
>TRBJ2-3|TRBV2
ASSTRDGGSVSPSTDTQY
>TRBJ2-1|TRBV5-1
ASSLGEGFSYNEQF
>TRBJ1-2|TRBV6-5
ASSYWVSGVHGYT
>TRBJ1-1|TRBV6-5
ASRTGGGVNTEAF
>TRBJ1-2|TRBV20-1
SVGGLVYGYT
>TRBJ2-1|TRBV5-1
ASSYLSNEQF
>TRBJ2-3|TRBV18
ASSSTRQSSTDTQY
>TRBJ2-1|TRBV20-1
SAWGGGENEQF
>TRBJ2-7|TRBV5-1
ASSLSGPQVSYEQY
>TRBJ1-2|TRBV7-2
ASSAEPTGDYGYT
>TRBJ1-2|TRBV7-2
ASSNPGGDAYGYT
>TRBJ1-1|TRBV4-1
ASTQATYQTGGTEAF
>TRBJ1-5|TRBV7-9
ASSLDPSENVYSNQPQH
>TRBJ1-5|TRBV6-1
ASSEARNQPQH
>TRBJ2-5|TRBV6-5
ASSSLTGFETQY
>TRBJ2-1|TRBV24-1
ATSAGGWGEQF
>TRBJ1-4|TRBV7-9
ASSYGRGFGEKLF
>TRBJ2-5|TRBV20-1
SASQYGGAETQY
>TRBJ1-5|TRBV10-2
ASSPEGRKDQPQH
>TRBJ2-7|TRBV20-1
SARLSSYEQY
>TRBJ1-5|TRBV24-1
ATSDRTVQPQH
>TRBJ2-5|TRBV29-1
SFGRTSGGGETQY
>TRBJ1-2|TRBV5-1
ASSTSNYGYT
>TRBJ2-3|TRBV3-1
ASSPQRMTDTQY
>TRBJ1-6|TRBV5-1
ASSLGVGAESPLH
>TRBJ1-2|TRBV20-1
SATNRDLNYGYT
>TRBJ2-1|TRBV15
ATSREHRGYNEQF
>TRBJ1-5|TRBV5-6
ASSLGDVGNQPQH
>TRBJ2-4|TRBV11-2
ASSSLTSMAKNIQY
>TRBJ1-1|TRBV3-1
ASSQGLGQGGTEAF
>TRBJ1-2|TRBV6-1
ASSRRSGQGYPNYGYT
>TRBJ2-3|TRBV20-1
SASTRTSGPYTQY
>TRBJ2-3|TRBV5-1
ASSTLNSHTDTQY
>TRBJ1-6|TRBV3-1
ASSHYGQANSPLH
>TRBJ2-3|TRBV20-1
SATRGALTDTQY
>TRBJ1-6|TRBV15
ATSPQGRDSPLH
>TRBJ2-6|TRBV5-1
ASSKVFSGANVLT
>NA|TRBV7-9
ASSLAGGRTAPKTETQY
>TRBJ2-1|TRBV18
ASSDTYNEQF
>TRBJ1-2|TRBV12-3/TRBV12-4
ASSFTGVHGYT
>TRBJ2-5|TRBV6-6
ASSNYILAGDQETQY
>TRBJ1-2|TRBV7-9
ASSQARTGNGYT
>TRBJ2-3|TRBV6-5
ASSFFGGADTQY
>TRBJ1-5|TRBV12-3/TRBV12-4
ASSPFGQSGNQPQH
>TRBJ2-6|TRBV6-4
ACSDSGVNVLT
>TRBJ2-7|TRBV12-3/TRBV12-4
ASSQGLRTEITYEQY
>TRBJ1-6|TRBV20-1
SARDLRGETRQVYNSPLH
>TRBJ2-4|TRBV12-3/TRBV12-4
ASSEAKLLAKNIQY
>TRBJ1-2|TRBV7-2
ASSLPLGGASSYGYT
>TRBJ2-5|TRBV2
ASTLARETQY
>TRBJ2-5|TRBV28
ASSFGPGTVQETQY
>TRBJ2-7|TRBV7-9
ASSLTLAPREQY
>TRBJ1-2|TRBV28
ASSLSGARAVYGYT
>TRBJ1-1|TRBV13
ASSFRSPYRENTEAF
>TRBJ2-5|TRBV18
ASSRDYLSGETQY
>TRBJ2-1|TRBV7-8
ASSLGGVGGNEQF